This is a list of T cell receptor beta chains from one sample in a study of T cell responses to AZD1222 COVID-19 vaccine. The data were produced by immunoSEQ multiplex PCR, yet TCRdb's version contains in-frame clones alone and is incomplete. The table records about 90,000 clones, 86% of them present only once. Sequences were derived from peripheral blood, sampled on day 0 of AZD1222 vaccination. These receptors originate from an adult in good health. The conserved cysteine and the conserved F or W are not part of the CDR3 here. The D gene is left open where the match is weak.

13	TRBV30	.	TRBJ1-4	AWGQSGVPGEKLF
12	TRBV27	TRBD2	TRBJ2-2	ASSPRLATGELF
12	TRBV29-1	TRBD1	TRBJ2-5	SVDHSGGLKTQY
11	TRBV3-1/TRBV3-2	.	TRBJ2-1	ASRATVHNEQF
14	TRBV6-5	.	TRBJ2-1	ASSYSAVSSYNEQF
12	TRBV24-1	.	TRBJ2-3	ATSDFPRTDTQY
13	TRBV7-2	.	TRBJ1-6	ASSRREGEGSPLH
13	TRBV5-8	.	TRBJ2-5	ASSPGQNPQETQY
16	TRBV28	.	TRBJ2-1	ASSGGRLGQSSYNEQF
10	TRBV29-1	.	TRBJ2-3	SGRDSTDTQY
12	TRBV5-4	TRBD1	TRBJ2-2	ASIPDRDTGELF
13	TRBV10-2	TRBD2	TRBJ2-7	ASSRGREGVYEQY
16	TRBV7-2	TRBD2	TRBJ2-3	ASSLGRLAGSSTDTQY
10	TRBV29-1	.	TRBJ2-5	SVGSGKETQY
11	TRBV19	.	TRBJ2-7	ASSSDGSYEQY
16	TRBV24-1	TRBD2	TRBJ2-1	ATSDRHTSGRRYNEQF
13	TRBV7-7	TRBD2	TRBJ2-7	ASSLARGVSYEQY
12	TRBV5-1	.	TRBJ2-5	ASSRSGLQETQY
12	TRBV27	TRBD1	TRBJ1-2	ASSLGQGGSGYT
12	TRBV6-2/TRBV6-3	.	TRBJ1-2	ASSYGLTNYGYT
13	TRBV13	TRBD1	TRBJ1-4	ASQGAGGSNEKLF
15	TRBV19	TRBD1	TRBJ1-5	ASSITGTGGGNQPQH
15	TRBV6-2/TRBV6-3	TRBD2	TRBJ2-1	ASSSPGPGGGDNEQF
14	TRBV7-3	.	TRBJ2-3	ASSPRAFGGTDTQY
12	TRBV11-3	TRBD1	TRBJ1-2	ASSSDSRTGGYT
13	TRBV27	TRBD2	TRBJ2-3	ASSFSGRPTDTQY
15	TRBV28	TRBD1	TRBJ1-5	ASSPPTGTDSNQPQH
10	TRBV11-3	.	TRBJ2-1	ASSPTYNEQF